This TCR beta chain originates from a study of T cell clusters in autoimmune cytopenias. Some 34,000 genome equivalents of blood DNA were amplified for TRB. The CDR3 extends over 11 amino acids. Per the germline V gene, CDR1 is PRHDT and CDR2 is FYEKMQ (reference sequence). Frequency places this clonotype as medium-sized (0.01 to 0.1%). One tube held mixed TRB-A and TRB-B primer pools for touch-down PCR. After re-calling the multiplex PCR reads, TCRdb lists one entry per CDR3 protein, DNA absent. Found here are more than 12,000 distinct CDR3 sequences; the top ten clones hold 3% to 4.5%. These data also featured in a second study, about T cell repertoires in aging, cancer and after chemotherapy.

The chain combines TRBV13 with TRBJ2-2. Sample: peripheral blood. This TCR came from a human donor in good health. CDR3 sequence reads: CASSITGELFF. Filled out from reference TRBV13 and TRBJ2-2, the complete variable domain reads AAGVIQSPRHLIKEKRETATLKCYPIPRHDTVYWYQQGPGQDPQFLISFYEKMQSDKGSIPDRFSAQQFSDYHSELNMSSLELGDSALYFCASSITGELFFGEGSRLTVL.